These 8 T cell receptor beta chains share one sample of origin, sequenced in a study of control samples from healthy donors and cancer patients. The protocol was immunoSEQ multiplex PCR, while the TCRdb copy is restricted to in-frame clones and leaves out a portion. The sample lists 130,000 to 150,000 clones; approximately 91% were seen once. Sequenced input: blood. The receptors here all came from a man aged 25-40 years in good health.

The chain links TRBV3-1 (or the pseudogene TRBV3-2) to TRBJ2-2; D call uncertain. From germline, CDR1 is LGHDT and CDR2 YNNKEL (reference sequence). V lost 1 base and J lost 7, with 13 bases in between. CDR3 size: 15 residues. The CDR3 DNA reads as TGTGCCAGCAGCCAAGGGCCTGTCGCTAGCGGGGAGCTGTTTTTT. Its translation: CASSQGPVASGELFF.

This clone was seen only once. The gene calls are TRBV29-1 and TRBJ2-4, with D perhaps matching TRBD1 (6 bases). V lost 7 bases and J lost 7, with 14 bases in between. Per germline, CDR1 SQVTM and CDR2 ANQGSEA. The CDR3 length is 12 residues. The CDR3, as DNA: TGCAGCGCCACACAGGGCCCGAACATTCAGTACTTC. Amino acids: CSATQGPNIQYF. The full variable domain, completed using reference TRBV29-1 and TRBJ2-4, is SAVISQKPSRDICQRGTSLTIQCQVDSQVTMMFWYRQQPGQSLTLIATANQGSEATYESGFVIDKFPISRPNLTFSTLTVSNMSPEDSSIYLCSATQGPNIQYFGAGTRLSVL.

This chain links TRBV30 with TRBJ1-1, with TRBD1 as a possible D gene (5 bases). V was trimmed by 1 base and J by 4 bases, leaving 16 bases between them. CDR3 length: 15 amino acids. Germline V CDR1 and CDR2: GTSNPN, SVGIG (reference sequence). The CDR3 is CAWSAQGLAGTEAFF. In DNA form, the CDR3 reads TGTGCCTGGAGTGCCCAGGGACTCGCGGGCACTGAAGCTTTCTTT.

This clone was seen once. The chain links TRBV19 to TRBJ1-1; the D is unclear. Germline V CDR1 and CDR2: LNHDA, SQIVND (reference sequence). CDR3 length: 13 amino acids. With 2 bases removed from V and 3 bases from J, the gap between germline ends came to 7 bases. DNA for the CDR3: TGTGCCAGTAGTATAATTGGATACACTGAAGCTTTCTTT. This translates into CASSIIGYTEAFF.

The chain links TRBV13 to TRBJ2-2; TRBD2 matches at 10 bases. The CDR3 is made up of 16 amino acids. Losses at the gene ends were 5 bases for V and 6 bases for J; bases not matched to a gene: 9. CDR1 and CDR2 from the germline V gene are PRHDT and FYEKMQ (reference sequence). The CDR3, as DNA: TGTGCCAGCAGCCCCGGGACTAGCGTTTTCGCCGGGGAGCTGTTTTTT. This translates into CASSPGTSVFAGELFF.

The CDR3 loop is CASSGRGLSYEQYF. Here the CDR3 DNA reads TGTGCCAGCAGTGGTCGGGGACTCTCCTACGAGCAGTACTTC. This chain joins TRBV11-2 and TRBJ2-7; D may be TRBD2 (6 bases). The germline V gene encodes CDR1 SGHAT and CDR2 FQNNGV. Trimming pared 6 bases from V and 0 bases from J, leaving 12 bases between. The CDR3 has 14 residues. Full variable domain (rest looked up from reference TRBV11-2 and TRBJ2-7): EAGVAQSPRYKIIEKRQSVAFWCNPISGHATLYWYQQILGQGPKLLIQFQNNGVVDDSQLPKDRFSAERLKGVDSTLKIQPAKLEDSAVYLCASSGRGLSYEQYFGPGTRLTVT.

On this clone: The sample has other DNA sequences that encode this CDR3 too. The V gene is TRBV5-1, the J gene TRBJ2-3; possibly TRBD2 for D (5 bases). V was cut by 4 bases and J by 5 bases, with 8 bases left in between. The CDR3 has 12 residues. Germline lookup yields CDR1 SGHRS and CDR2 YFSETQ. Here the CDR3 DNA reads TGCGCCAGCAGCCCCGGAGGAGATACGCAGTATTTT. Its translation: CASSPGGDTQYF.

This clone has only one observation. This rearrangement joins TRBV7-9 to TRBJ1-3; TRBD1 agrees at 7 bases. V trimming: 5 bases; J trimming: 0 bases; junction bases outside the gene matches: 7. CDR1 and CDR2 from the germline V gene are SEHNR and FQNEAQ (reference sequence). CDR3 length equals 16 residues. The CDR3 is CASSDNRGLSGNTIYF. Written as DNA, the CDR3 is TGTGCCAGCAGCGATAACAGGGGACTCTCTGGAAACACCATATATTTT.